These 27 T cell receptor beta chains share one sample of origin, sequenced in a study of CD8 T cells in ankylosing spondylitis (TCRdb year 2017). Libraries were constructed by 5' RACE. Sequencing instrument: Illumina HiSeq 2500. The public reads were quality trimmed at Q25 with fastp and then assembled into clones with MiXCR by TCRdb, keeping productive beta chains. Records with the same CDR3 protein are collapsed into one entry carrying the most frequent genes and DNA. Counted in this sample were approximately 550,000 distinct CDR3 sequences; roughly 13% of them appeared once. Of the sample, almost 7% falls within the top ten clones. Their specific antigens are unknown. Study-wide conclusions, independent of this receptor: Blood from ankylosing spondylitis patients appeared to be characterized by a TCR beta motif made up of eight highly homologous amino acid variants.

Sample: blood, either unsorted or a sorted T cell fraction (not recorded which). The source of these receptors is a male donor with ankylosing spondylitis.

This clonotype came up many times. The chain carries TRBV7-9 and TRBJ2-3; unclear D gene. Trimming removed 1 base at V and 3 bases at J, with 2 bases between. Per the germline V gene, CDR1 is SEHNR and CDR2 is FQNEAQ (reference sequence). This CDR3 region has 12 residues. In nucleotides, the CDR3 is TGTGCCAGCAGCTTAGAGACAGATACGCAGTATTTT. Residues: CASSLETDTQYF.

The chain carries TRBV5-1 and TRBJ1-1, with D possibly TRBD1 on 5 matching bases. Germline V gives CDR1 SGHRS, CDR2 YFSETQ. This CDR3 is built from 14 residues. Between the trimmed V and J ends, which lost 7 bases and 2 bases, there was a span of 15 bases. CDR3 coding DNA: TGCGCCAGCCGGTTAGAGGGGTCCAACACTGAAGCTTTCTTT. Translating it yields CASRLEGSNTEAFF. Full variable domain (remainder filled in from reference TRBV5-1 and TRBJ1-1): KAGVTQTPRYLIKTRGQQVTLSCSPISGHRSVSWYQQTPGQGLQFLFEYFSETQRNKGNFPGRFSGRQFSNSRSEMNVSTLELGDSALYLCASRLEGSNTEAFFGQGTRLTVV.

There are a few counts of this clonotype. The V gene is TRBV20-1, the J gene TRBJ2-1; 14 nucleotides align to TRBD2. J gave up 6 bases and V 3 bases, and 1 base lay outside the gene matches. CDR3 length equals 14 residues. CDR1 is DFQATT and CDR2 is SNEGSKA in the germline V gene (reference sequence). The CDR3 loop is CSARTSGRGNEQFF. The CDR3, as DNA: TGCAGTGCTAGGACTAGCGGGAGGGGCAATGAGCAGTTCTTC.

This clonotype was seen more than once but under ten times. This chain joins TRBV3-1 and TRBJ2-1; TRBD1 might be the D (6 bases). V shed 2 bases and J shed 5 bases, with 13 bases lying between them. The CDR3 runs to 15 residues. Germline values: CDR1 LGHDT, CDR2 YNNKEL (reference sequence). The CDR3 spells CASSQIPGDNNEQFF. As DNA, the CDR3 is TGTGCCAGCAGCCAAATCCCCGGGGACAACAATGAGCAGTTCTTC.

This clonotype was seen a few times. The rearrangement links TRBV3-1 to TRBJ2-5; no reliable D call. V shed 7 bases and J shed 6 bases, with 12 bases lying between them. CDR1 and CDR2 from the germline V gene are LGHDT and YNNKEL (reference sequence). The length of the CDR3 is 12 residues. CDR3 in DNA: TGTGCCAGCACCTCTAAAGGGAAGACCCAGTACTTC. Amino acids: CASTSKGKTQYF.

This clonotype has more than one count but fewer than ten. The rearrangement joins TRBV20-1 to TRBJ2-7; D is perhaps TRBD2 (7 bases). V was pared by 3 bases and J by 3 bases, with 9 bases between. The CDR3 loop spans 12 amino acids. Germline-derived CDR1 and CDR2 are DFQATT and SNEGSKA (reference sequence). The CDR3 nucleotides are TGCAGTGCTAGGGGGGGGCTCTACGAGCAGTACTTC. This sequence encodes CSARGGLYEQYF.

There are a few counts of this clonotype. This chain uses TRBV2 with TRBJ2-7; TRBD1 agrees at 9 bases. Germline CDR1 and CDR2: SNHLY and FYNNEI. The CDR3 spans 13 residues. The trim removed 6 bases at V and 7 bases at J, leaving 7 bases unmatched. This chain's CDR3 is CASSRTGEGEQYV. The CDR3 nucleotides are TGTGCCAGCAGCCGGACAGGGGAGGGGGAGCAGTACGTC.

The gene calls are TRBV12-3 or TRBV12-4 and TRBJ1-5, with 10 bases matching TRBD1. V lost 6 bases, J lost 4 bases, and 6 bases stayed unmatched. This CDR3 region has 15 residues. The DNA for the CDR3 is TGTGCCAGCAGGCCCTTGGGACAGGGGAATCAGCCCCAGCATTTT. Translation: CASRPLGQGNQPQHF.

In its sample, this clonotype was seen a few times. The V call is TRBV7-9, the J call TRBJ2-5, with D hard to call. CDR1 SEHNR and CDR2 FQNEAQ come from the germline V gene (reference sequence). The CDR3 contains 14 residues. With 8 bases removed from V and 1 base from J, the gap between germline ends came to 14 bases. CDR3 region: CASEAVLGQETQYF. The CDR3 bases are TGTGCCAGCGAAGCCGTACTTGGCCAAGAGACCCAGTACTTC.

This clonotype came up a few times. This chain's CDR3 is CASSPRTSSRTHNEQFF. CDR3 in DNA: TGTGCCAGCTCACCAAGGACTAGTTCTCGGACCCACAATGAGCAGTTCTTC. The genes are TRBV18 and TRBJ2-1; 7 bases align to TRBD2. This CDR3 spans 17 amino acids. Germline V gene lookup returns CDR1 KGHSH and CDR2 LQKENI. V shed 2 bases and J 5 bases; nucleotides not matched to a gene: 12.

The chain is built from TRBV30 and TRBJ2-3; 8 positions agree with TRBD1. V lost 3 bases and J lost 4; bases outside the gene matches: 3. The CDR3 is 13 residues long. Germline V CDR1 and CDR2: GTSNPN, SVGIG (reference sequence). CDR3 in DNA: TGTGCCTGGAGAGTACAGGGGGCAGATACGCAGTATTTT. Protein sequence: CAWRVQGADTQYF.

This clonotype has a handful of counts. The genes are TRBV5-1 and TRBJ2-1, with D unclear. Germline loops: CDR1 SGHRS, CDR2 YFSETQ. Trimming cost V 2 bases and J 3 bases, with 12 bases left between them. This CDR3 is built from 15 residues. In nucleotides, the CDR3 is TGCGCCAGCAGCTTCGAGAGGCCAGACTACAATGAGCAGTTCTTC. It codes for CASSFERPDYNEQFF.

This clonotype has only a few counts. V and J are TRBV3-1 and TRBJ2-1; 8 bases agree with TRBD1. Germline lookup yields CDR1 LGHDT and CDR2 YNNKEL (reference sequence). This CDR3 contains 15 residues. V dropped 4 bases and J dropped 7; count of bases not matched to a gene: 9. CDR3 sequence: CASSRFGQGPNEQFF. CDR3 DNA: TGTGCCAGCAGCCGATTTGGACAGGGCCCTAATGAGCAGTTCTTC.

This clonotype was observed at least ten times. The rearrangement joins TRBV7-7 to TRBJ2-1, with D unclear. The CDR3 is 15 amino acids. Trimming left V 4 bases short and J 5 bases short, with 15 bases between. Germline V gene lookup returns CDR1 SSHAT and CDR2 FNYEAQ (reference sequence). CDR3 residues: CASSSEGIGDNEQFF. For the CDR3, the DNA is TGTGCCAGCAGCTCTGAAGGAATCGGTGACAATGAGCAGTTCTTC.

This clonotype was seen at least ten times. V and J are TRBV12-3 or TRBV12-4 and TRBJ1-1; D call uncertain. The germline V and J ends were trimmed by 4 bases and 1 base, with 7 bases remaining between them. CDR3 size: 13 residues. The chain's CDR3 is CASSSMGNTEAFF. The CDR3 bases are TGTGCCAGCAGTTCAATGGGGAACACTGAAGCTTTCTTT.

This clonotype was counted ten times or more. The CDR3 DNA sequence: TGCGCCAGCAGATCTGGGACAGGCTCGCCTGAAGCTTTCTTT. This codes for CASRSGTGSPEAFF. The chain is built from TRBV5-1 and TRBJ1-1, with 8 bases lining up with TRBD1. This CDR3 has 14 amino acids. Germline V lookup: CDR1 SGHRS, CDR2 YFSETQ. Germline trimming cut 5 bases from V and 6 bases from J; bases unmatched to any gene: 9.

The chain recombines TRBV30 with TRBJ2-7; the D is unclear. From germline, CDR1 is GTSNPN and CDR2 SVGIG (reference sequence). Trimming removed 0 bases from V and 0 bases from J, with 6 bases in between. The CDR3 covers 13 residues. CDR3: CAWSVGSSYEQYF. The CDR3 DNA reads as TGTGCCTGGAGTGTAGGATCCTCCTACGAGCAGTACTTC.

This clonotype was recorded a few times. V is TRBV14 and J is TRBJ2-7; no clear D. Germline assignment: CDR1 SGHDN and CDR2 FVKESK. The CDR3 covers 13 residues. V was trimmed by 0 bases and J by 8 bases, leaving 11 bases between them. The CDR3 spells CASSQDVQFQQYF. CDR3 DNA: TGTGCCAGCAGCCAAGACGTACAGTTCCAGCAGTACTTC. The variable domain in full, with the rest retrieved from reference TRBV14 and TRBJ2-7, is EAGVTQFPSHSVIEKGQTVTLRCDPISGHDNLYWYRRVMGKEIKFLLHFVKESKQDESGMPNNRFLAERTGGTYSTLKVQPAELEDSGVYFCASSQDVQFQQYFGPGTRLTVT.

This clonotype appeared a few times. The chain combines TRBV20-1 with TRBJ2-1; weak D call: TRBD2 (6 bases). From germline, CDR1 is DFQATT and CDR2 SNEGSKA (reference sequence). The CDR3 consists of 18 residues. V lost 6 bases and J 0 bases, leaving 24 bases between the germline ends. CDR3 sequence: CSATRDSLPASSYNEQFF. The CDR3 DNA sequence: TGCAGTGCAACCCGGGACTCACTCCCCGCGAGCTCCTACAATGAGCAGTTCTTC.

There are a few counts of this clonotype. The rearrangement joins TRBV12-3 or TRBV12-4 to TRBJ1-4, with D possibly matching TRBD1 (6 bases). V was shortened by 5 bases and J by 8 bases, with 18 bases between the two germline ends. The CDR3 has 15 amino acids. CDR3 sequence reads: CASSPPTGKREKLFF. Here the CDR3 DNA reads TGTGCCAGCAGTCCCCCTACAGGGAAGAGGGAAAAACTGTTTTTT.

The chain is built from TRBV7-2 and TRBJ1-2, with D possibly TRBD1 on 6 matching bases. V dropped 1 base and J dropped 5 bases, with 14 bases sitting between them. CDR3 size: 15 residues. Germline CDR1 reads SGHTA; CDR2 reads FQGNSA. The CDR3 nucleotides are TGTGCCAGCAGCTTAGGGCCAGGAGGGGGGTATGGCTACACCTTC. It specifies CASSLGPGGGYGYTF.

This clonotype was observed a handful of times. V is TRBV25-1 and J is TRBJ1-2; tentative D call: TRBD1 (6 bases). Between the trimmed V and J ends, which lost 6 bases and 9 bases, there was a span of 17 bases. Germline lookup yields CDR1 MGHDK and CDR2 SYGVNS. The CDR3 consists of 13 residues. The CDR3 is CASSLGALARYTF. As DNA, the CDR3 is TGTGCCAGCAGCTTGGGGGCCTTGGCCCGCTACACCTTC.

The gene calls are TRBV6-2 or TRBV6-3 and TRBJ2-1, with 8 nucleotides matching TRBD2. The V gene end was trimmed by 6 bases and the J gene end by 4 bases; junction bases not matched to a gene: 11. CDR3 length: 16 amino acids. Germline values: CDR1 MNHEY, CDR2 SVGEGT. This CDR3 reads CASSPPGTRRYNEQFF. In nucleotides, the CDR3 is TGTGCCAGCAGCCCCCCCGGGACTAGAAGGTACAATGAGCAGTTCTTC.

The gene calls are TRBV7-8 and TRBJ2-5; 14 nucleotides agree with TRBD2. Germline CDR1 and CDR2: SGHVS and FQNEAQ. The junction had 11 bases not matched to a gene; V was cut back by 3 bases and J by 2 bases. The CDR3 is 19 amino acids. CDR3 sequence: CASSLDGTSGRGIQETQYF. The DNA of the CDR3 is TGTGCCAGCAGCTTGGACGGGACTAGCGGGAGAGGAATACAAGAGACCCAGTACTTC.

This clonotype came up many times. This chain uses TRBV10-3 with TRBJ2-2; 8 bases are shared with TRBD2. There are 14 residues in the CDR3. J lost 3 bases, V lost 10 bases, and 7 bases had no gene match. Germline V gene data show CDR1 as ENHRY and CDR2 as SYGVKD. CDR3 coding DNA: TGTGCCAGCAGGACTAGCACGGACACCGGGGAGCTGTTTTTT. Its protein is CASRTSTDTGELFF.

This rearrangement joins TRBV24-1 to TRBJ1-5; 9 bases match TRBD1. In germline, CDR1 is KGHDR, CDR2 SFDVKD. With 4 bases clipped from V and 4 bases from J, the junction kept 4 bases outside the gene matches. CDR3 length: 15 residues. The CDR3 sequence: CATSERTGVNQPQHF. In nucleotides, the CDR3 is TGTGCCACCAGTGAGCGGACAGGGGTGAATCAGCCCCAGCATTTT.

CDR3 protein: CSARPSGTGNTGELFF. DNA for the CDR3: TGCAGTGCTAGACCCTCGGGGACAGGAAACACCGGGGAGCTGTTTTTT. This sequence joins TRBV20-1 and TRBJ2-2, with 8 bases matching TRBD1. Germline CDR1 reads DFQATT; CDR2 reads SNEGSKA (reference sequence). The ends lost 2 bases at V and 2 bases at J; junction bases unmatched: 7. The CDR3 contains 16 residues.